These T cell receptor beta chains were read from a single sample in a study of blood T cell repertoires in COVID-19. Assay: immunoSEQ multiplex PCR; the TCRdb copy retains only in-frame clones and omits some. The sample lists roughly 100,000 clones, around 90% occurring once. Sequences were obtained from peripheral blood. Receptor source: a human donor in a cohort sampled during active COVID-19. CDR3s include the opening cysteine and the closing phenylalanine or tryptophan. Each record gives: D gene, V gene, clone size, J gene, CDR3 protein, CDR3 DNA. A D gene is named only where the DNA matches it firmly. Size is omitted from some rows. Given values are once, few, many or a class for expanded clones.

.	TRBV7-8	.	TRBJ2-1	CASRQSTSGRAGYNEQFF	TGTGCCAGCAGACAGAGTACTTCCGGGAGAGCGGGCTACAATGAGCAGTTCTTC
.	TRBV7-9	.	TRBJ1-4	CASSLTGREKLFF	TGTGCCAGCAGCTTAACGGGGAGAGAAAAACTGTTTTTT
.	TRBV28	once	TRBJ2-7	CASSLWSGEQYF	TGTGCCAGCAGTTTATGGTCAGGCGAGCAGTACTTC
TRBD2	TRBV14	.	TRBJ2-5	CASSQLLAGGETQYF	TGTGCCAGCAGCCAACTACTAGCGGGAGGGGAGACCCAGTACTTC
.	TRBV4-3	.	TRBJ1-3	CASSVRQPGLSGNTIYF	TGCGCCAGCAGCGTTCGACAGCCTGGGCTCTCTGGAAACACCATATATTTT
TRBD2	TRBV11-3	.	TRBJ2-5	CASSSTSEGETQYF	TGTGCCAGCAGCTCAACTAGCGAAGGAGAGACCCAGTACTTC
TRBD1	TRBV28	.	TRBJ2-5	CASRPGTAKETQYF	TGTGCCAGCAGACCCGGGACAGCTAAAGAGACCCAGTACTTC
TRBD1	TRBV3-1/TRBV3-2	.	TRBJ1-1	CASRDRGMSTEAFF	TGTGCCAGCAGGGACAGGGGGATGAGCACTGAAGCTTTCTTT
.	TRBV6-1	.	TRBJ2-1	CASSERGLYNEQFF	TGTGCCAGCAGTGAGCGGGGTCTTTACAATGAGCAGTTCTTC
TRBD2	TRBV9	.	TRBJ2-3	CASSSAGEGLADTQYF	TGTGCCAGCAGCTCAGCGGGAGAGGGGTTAGCAGATACGCAGTATTTT
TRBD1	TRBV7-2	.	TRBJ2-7	CASSLRTGSGHEQYF	TGTGCCAGCAGCCTCCGGACAGGGAGCGGCCACGAGCAGTACTTC
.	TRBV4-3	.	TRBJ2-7	CASSRGLSYEQYF	TGCGCCAGCAGCCGGGGACTTTCCTACGAGCAGTACTTC
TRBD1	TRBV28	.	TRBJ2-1	CASSLQGARYNEQFF	TGTGCCAGCAGTCTCCAGGGGGCAAGGTACAATGAGCAGTTCTTC
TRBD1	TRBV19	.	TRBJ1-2	CASSTPGTEYGYTF	TGTGCCAGTAGTACTCCCGGGACAGAGTATGGCTACACCTTC
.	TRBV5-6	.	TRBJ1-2	CASSLFAGSSDGYTF	TGTGCCAGCAGCTTGTTTGCAGGGTCCTCCGATGGCTACACCTTC